A selection of T cell receptor beta chains follows, all from one sample in a study of beta chain features in type 1 diabetes. Some clones are missing from TCRdb's copy, which holds only in-frame ones; the method was immunoSEQ multiplex PCR. The table records about 230,000 clones, over 8.5% of them present only once. Specimen: naive CD4+ T cells from blood. These receptors were obtained from a woman between 18 and 29 years old in good health. The CDR3 runs from the conserved cysteine through the conserved F or W. The D gene is left open where the match is weak. Some rows mark clone size as missing; the rest say once, few, many or name a class of expanded clone.

V	J	size	D	DNA	CDR3
TRBV30	TRBJ1-2	few	-	TGTGCCTGGAGTGTGCGGGGGAGGGACTATGGCTACACCTTC	CAWSVRGRDYGYTF
TRBV5-8	TRBJ2-1	few	TRBD1	TGTGCCAGCAGCCCCCAGATGACAGGGGGCGGGGGATTGATCTTC	CASSPQMTGGGGLIF
TRBV2	TRBJ2-1	-	TRBD2	TGTGCCAGCAGAAATACAGCGGGGGGCACCTACAATGAGCAGTTCTTC	CASRNTAGGTYNEQFF
TRBV11-1	TRBJ2-4	few	TRBD2	TGTGCCAGCAGCCGGGGGACTACTCAGTACTTC	CASSRGTTQYF
TRBV2	TRBJ2-5	-	TRBD1	TGTGCCAGTCTCCGGGACAGGGGCAATTCGCAAGAGACCCAGTACTTC	CASLRDRGNSQETQYF
TRBV20-1	TRBJ1-1	few	-	TGCAGTGCTAGGGCCGGGACTGAAGCTTTCTTT	CSARAGTEAFF
TRBV5-1	TRBJ2-1	-	-	TGCGCCAGCAGCTTGGCGAGTGGTTCCTACAATGAGCAGTTCTTC	CASSLASGSYNEQFF
TRBV2	TRBJ1-2	-	-	TGTGCCAGCAGTGACAGGGTTGGTGGCTACACCTTC	CASSDRVGGYTF
TRBV5-1	TRBJ1-1	-	-	TGCGCCAGCAGCTTGGAGGGAGGTCGGGGGACTGAAGCTTTCTTT	CASSLEGGRGTEAFF
TRBV11-3	TRBJ1-1	-	TRBD1	TGTGCCAGCAGCCTGGGACAGGGGAACACTGAAGCTTTCTTT	CASSLGQGNTEAFF